Following are 22 T cell receptor beta chains from one sample sequenced in a study of T cell repertoires in cytomegalovirus infection. Each CDR3 protein is one row after TCRdb ran MiXCR on the reads. The sample has 900,000 to 950,000 distinct CDR3 sequences; approximately 32% are singletons. What these receptors recognize is not known. The sample in question was cultured CD8+ T cells from PBMCs, obtained from culture after CMV antigen stimulation. The receptor source for this set is a human donor in good health (CMV status not recorded). Some clones in this sample may be carry-over from other donors' samples.

This clonotype was recorded many times. This rearrangement joins TRBV12-3 or TRBV12-4 to TRBJ2-2; D unclear. Trimming took off 6 bases at V and 4 bases at J, with 15 bases between the two ends. This CDR3 is 15 amino acids long. The CDR3 sequence: CASSRTWTLTGELFF. CDR3 sequence (DNA): TGTGCCAGCAGCCGTACTTGGACCCTCACCGGGGAGCTGTTTTTT.

J is TRBJ1-5 and V is TRBV28; tentative D call: TRBD1 (6 bases). Per the germline V gene, CDR1 is MDHEN and CDR2 is SYDVKM. CDR3 size: 16 residues. V gave up 0 bases and J gave up 3 bases, with 12 bases separating them. The CDR3 protein is CASSLWGDKVNQPQHF. In DNA form, the CDR3 reads TGTGCCAGCAGTTTATGGGGGGACAAGGTCAATCAGCCCCAGCATTTT.

This chain links TRBV19 with TRBJ1-1, with D possibly being TRBD1 (5 bases). Trimming left V 2 bases short and J 4 bases short, with 14 bases between. The CDR3 covers 15 residues. Germline V gene sequence: CDR1 LNHDA, CDR2 SQIVND (reference sequence). CDR3 in DNA: TGTGCCAGTAGTATATCGGGGACTTCGCCCACTGAAGCTTTCTTT. It yields the protein CASSISGTSPTEAFF.

This chain links TRBV12-3 or TRBV12-4 with TRBJ1-2; 9 positions agree with TRBD1. The V segment lost 6 bases and the J segment 0 bases; nucleotides outside the gene matches: 14. The length of the CDR3 is 18 residues. CDR3 DNA: TGTGCCAGCAGCAGCAACCGGGACAGGGATGGGCCTAACTATGGCTACACCTTC. Amino acid sequence: CASSSNRDRDGPNYGYTF.

The V call is TRBV6-2 or TRBV6-3, the J call TRBJ1-1; D is ambiguous. CDR3 length: 13 residues. V lost 4 bases, J lost 5 bases, and 11 bases lay in between. CDR1 and CDR2 (germline): MNHEY, SVGEGT. For the CDR3, the DNA is TGTGCCAGCAGTTTGGCTACTAAAACTGAAGCTTTCTTT. Translation gives CASSLATKTEAFF.

On this clonotype itself: Germline and junction disagree at one end, which may indicate a read error. The rearrangement links TRBV27 to TRBJ1-2, with D unresolved. This CDR3 contains 13 residues. CDR1 is MNHEY, CDR2 SMNVEV, per germline (reference sequence). CDR3 nucleotides: TGTGTCAGCAGTTCGCACCCAAACTATGGCTACACCTTC. This codes for CVSSSHPNYGYTF.

A few counts support this clonotype. The V call is TRBV5-5, the J call TRBJ2-7; TRBD1 or TRBD2 may be the D gene (6 bases each). Germline CDR1 and CDR2: SGHKS and YYEKEE (reference sequence). Deletions cut 3 bases from V and 0 bases from J, with 13 bases between. This CDR3 is 15 amino acids long. The CDR3 nucleotides are TGTGCCAGCAGCTCTAGGGGGGAGAGCTCCTACGAGCAGTACGTC. Protein product: CASSSRGESSYEQYV.

CDR3 in amino acids: CATSDSLAGDTDTQYF. In nucleotides, the CDR3 is TGTGCCACCAGTGATTCCCTAGCGGGGGATACAGATACGCAGTATTTT. The V and J genes are TRBV24-1 and TRBJ2-3; TRBD2 agrees at 10 bases. This CDR3 contains 16 residues. The germline V gene has CDR1 KGHDR and CDR2 SFDVKD. V lost 2 bases and J lost 3; bases outside the gene matches: 4.

Concerning this clonotype: Just one base apart from a much larger clone, this may be a read error. The conserved phenylalanine or tryptophan is not found at the CDR3 terminus, so this likely reflects a read error. The V call is TRBV6-6, the J call TRBJ2-3; D is unresolved. This CDR3 comprises 11 residues. V gave up 2 bases and J gave up 5 bases, with 2 bases separating them. Germline assignment: CDR1 MNHNY and CDR2 SVGAGI (reference sequence). CDR3 sequence reads: CASSYGDTQYS. The CDR3 nucleotides are TGTGCCAGCAGTTACGGAGATACGCAGTATTCT.

The chain carries TRBV2 and TRBJ2-3; a weak D match, TRBD1 (5 bases). The CDR3 is 14 residues long. Trimming stripped 2 bases from V and 4 bases from J, with 10 bases between. Germline V lookup: CDR1 SNHLY, CDR2 FYNNEI. CDR3 sequence reads: CASSEPRVADTQYF. Here the CDR3 DNA reads TGTGCCAGCAGTGAACCCAGGGTTGCAGATACGCAGTATTTT.

The V gene is TRBV20-1, the J gene TRBJ2-7, with D perhaps TRBD1 (6 bases). V lost 1 base to trimming and J lost 3 bases, with 19 bases between them. The CDR3 extends over 16 amino acids. Germline V gene lookup returns CDR1 DFQATT and CDR2 SNEGSKA (reference sequence). This CDR3 is CSARGTDQHIIYEQYF. The CDR3 region has the DNA TGCAGTGCTAGAGGGACAGACCAACACATTATCTACGAGCAGTACTTC.

The chain employs TRBV7-9 and TRBJ2-2; no definite D call. The CDR3 is 12 amino acids. The germline V and J ends were trimmed by 5 bases and 7 bases, with 8 bases remaining between them. Germline V gene data show CDR1 as SEHNR and CDR2 as FQNEAQ (reference sequence). The chain's CDR3 is CASSTYGGELFF. In DNA form, the CDR3 reads TGTGCCAGCAGCACTTACGGCGGGGAGCTGTTTTTT.

J is TRBJ2-3 and V is TRBV4-1, with 8 positions matching TRBD2. Germline V gene sequence: CDR1 MGHRA, CDR2 YSYEKL. The CDR3 consists of 17 residues. V lost 3 bases and J lost 2; bases outside the gene matches: 10. CDR3 bases: TGCGCCAGCAGCCATCCGCAACTAGCGGAGACCACAGATACGCAGTATTTT. Amino acids: CASSHPQLAETTDTQYF.

This clonotype was observed a handful of times. The rearrangement joins TRBV6-6 to TRBJ1-6; no clear D gene. This CDR3 has 17 residues. Germline V gives CDR1 MNHNY, CDR2 SVGAGI (reference sequence). With 5 bases removed from V and 3 bases from J, the gap between germline ends came to 17 bases. The chain's CDR3 is CASSAIWESNYNSPLHF. CDR3 in DNA: TGTGCCAGCAGTGCTATTTGGGAAAGTAACTATAATTCACCCCTCCACTTT.

The V call is TRBV5-6, the J call TRBJ2-1, with TRBD2 identical over 9 bases. The CDR3 consists of 15 residues. Unmatched junction bases numbered 4, after V lost 3 bases and J lost 3 bases. CDR1 SGHDT and CDR2 YYEEEE come from the germline V gene. In nucleotides, the CDR3 is TGTGCCAGCAGCTCTCTAGCGGGGCACTACAATGAGCAGTTCTTC. Residues: CASSSLAGHYNEQFF.

This clonotype was seen many times. The chain couples TRBV7-2 to TRBJ1-2, with D maybe TRBD1 (6 bases). CDR1 and CDR2 (germline): SGHTA, FQGNSA. The V and J ends lost 1 base and 4 bases respectively, with 7 bases between them. The length of the CDR3 is 13 residues. The CDR3, as DNA: TGTGCCAGCAGCTTAGACAGGGCCTATGGCTACACCTTC. Its protein is CASSLDRAYGYTF.

The gene calls are TRBV6-2 or TRBV6-3 and TRBJ1-1; 8 nucleotides line up with TRBD1. With V trimmed by 0 bases and J by 12 bases, 6 bases remained unmatched. CDR3 length equals 13 residues. Per the germline V gene, CDR1 is MNHEY and CDR2 is SVGEGT. The chain's CDR3 is CASSYSGTGTTFF. CDR3 in DNA: TGTGCCAGCAGTTACTCCGGGACAGGAACGACTTTCTTT.

The CDR3, as DNA: TGTGCCAGCAGCGGCCAGGGGGCTCCCTATAATTCACCCCTCCACTTT. Its protein product is CASSGQGAPYNSPLHF. The chain uses TRBV2 and TRBJ1-6; 8 nucleotides agree with TRBD1. This CDR3 is 16 amino acids long. V was pared by 6 bases and J by 2 bases, with 6 bases of the junction left unmatched. Germline V gene data show CDR1 as SNHLY and CDR2 as FYNNEI.

This clonotype was counted at least ten times. V gene TRBV12-3 or TRBV12-4 combines with J gene TRBJ2-1, with TRBD2 matching 8 bases. The J segment lost 9 bases and the V segment lost 6 bases, leaving 19 bases of the junction unmatched. The CDR3 extends over 17 amino acids. DNA for the CDR3: TGTGCCAGCAGGCCCCCCAACCGGGGGGGATTAAGAGTTGAGCAGTTCTTC. Amino acid sequence: CASRPPNRGGLRVEQFF.

V is TRBV27 and J is TRBJ2-7, with TRBD1 as a possible D gene (6 bases). With 4 bases removed from V and 3 bases from J, the gap between germline ends came to 10 bases. Germline V gives CDR1 MNHEY, CDR2 SMNVEV (reference sequence). CDR3 length: 13 residues. The CDR3 sequence is CASSSTGRYEQYV. The DNA for the CDR3 is TGTGCCAGCAGTTCGACAGGCCGCTACGAGCAGTACGTC.

This clonotype was seen a handful of times. At one end, the junction sequence differs from germline, possibly due to a read error. The chain recombines TRBV2 with TRBJ1-3; the D is unclear. This CDR3 spans 14 amino acids. Per the germline V gene, CDR1 is SNHLY and CDR2 is FYNNEI. The CDR3 region is CASSEGSAAREFLF. Here the CDR3 DNA reads TGTGCCAGCAGTGAAGGGTCGGCGGCTCGAGAATTTTTGTTT.

This clonotype was seen ten or more times. This chain uses TRBV7-2 with TRBJ2-3; no definite D call. Germline V gene sequence: CDR1 SGHTA, CDR2 FQGNSA. This CDR3 is built from 15 residues. Trimming took 6 bases from V and 6 from J, leaving 19 bases between them. Here the CDR3 reads CASSLGRRSEDTQYF. The CDR3 region has the DNA TGTGCCAGCAGTCTAGGGCGGAGATCCGAGGATACGCAGTATTTT. Full variable domain (rest looked up from reference TRBV7-2 and TRBJ2-3): GAGVSQSPSNKVTEKGKDVELRCDPISGHTALYWYRQSLGQGLEFLIYFQGNSAPDKSGLPSDRFSAERTGGSVSTLTIQRTQQEDSAVYLCASSLGRRSEDTQYFGPGTRLTVL.